This is a list of T cell receptor beta chains from one sample in a study of glioma-infiltrating T cells. Each CDR3 protein gets one entry after TCRdb re-called the multiplex PCR reads with MiXCR. The table has tens of thousands of distinct CDR3 sequences, roughly 40% seen once. Sequencing was done on a sample of glioma tissue, nonneoplastic brain tissue, or PBMCs (not recorded which). These receptors all come from a human donor with low-grade glioma or glioblastoma, undergoing nonglioma brain surgery, or in good health (not recorded which). CDR3s include the opening cysteine and the closing phenylalanine or tryptophan. Fields, in order: J gene, V gene, D gene, clone size, CDR3 DNA, CDR3 protein. A D gene is named only where the DNA matches it firmly. Size is omitted from some rows. Given values are once, few, many or a class for expanded clones.

J gene: TRBJ2-1
V gene: TRBV29-1
D gene: .
clone size: many
CDR3 DNA: TGCAGCGTTGAAGATTACGATAGCGCCTCGTACAATGAGCAGTTCTTC
CDR3 protein: CSVEDYDSASYNEQFF

J gene: TRBJ2-3
V gene: TRBV6-2/TRBV6-3
D gene: .
clone size: .
CDR3 DNA: .
CDR3 protein: CASSFNTGAEAFFGQGTDTQYF

J gene: TRBJ2-1
V gene: TRBV7-2
D gene: .
clone size: .
CDR3 DNA: TGTGCCAGCACCGACCCTATGGCCAACGTGTACAATGAGCAATTCTTC
CDR3 protein: CASTDPMANVYNEQFF

J gene: TRBJ1-5
V gene: TRBV10-3
D gene: .
clone size: many
CDR3 DNA: TGTGCCATCAGTGAGTCGGGCGGAGATAGCAATCAGCCCCAGCATTTT
CDR3 protein: CAISESGGDSNQPQHF

J gene: TRBJ1-1
V gene: TRBV7-8
D gene: .
clone size: many
CDR3 DNA: TGTGCCAGCAGCTTGAGTCGGATTGAAGCTTTCTTT
CDR3 protein: CASSLSRIEAFF

J gene: TRBJ2-7
V gene: TRBV18
D gene: .
clone size: many
CDR3 DNA: TGTGCCAGCTCACTTCGGGGGCCACCCTACGAGCAGTACTTC
CDR3 protein: CASSLRGPPYEQYF

J gene: TRBJ2-5
V gene: TRBV2
D gene: TRBD2
clone size: many
CDR3 DNA: TGTGCCAGCTCCTTGCGGGGGGGCCGAGAGACCCAGTACTTC
CDR3 protein: CASSLRGGRETQYF

J gene: TRBJ2-3
V gene: TRBV3-1
D gene: TRBD2
clone size: once
CDR3 DNA: TGTGCCAGCAGCCAAACTACTAGCGTCACAGATACGCAGTATTTT
CDR3 protein: CASSQTTSVTDTQYF

J gene: TRBJ2-2
V gene: TRBV29-1
D gene: .
clone size: many
CDR3 DNA: TGCAGCGCACACGATGGGGACACCGGGGAGCTGTTTTTT
CDR3 protein: CSAHDGDTGELFF

J gene: TRBJ2-1
V gene: TRBV5-1
D gene: .
clone size: once
CDR3 DNA: TGCGCCAGCAGAACAGGGGGGGGATACAATGAGCAGTTCTTC
CDR3 protein: CASRTGGGYNEQFF

J gene: TRBJ2-5
V gene: TRBV3-1
D gene: .
clone size: many
CDR3 DNA: TGTGCCAGCAGCCAAGGGTGGGAGACCCAGTACTTC
CDR3 protein: CASSQGWETQYF

J gene: TRBJ2-7
V gene: TRBV6-1
D gene: TRBD2
clone size: many
CDR3 DNA: TGTGCCAGCAGTGTCTGGCGGGGGAGCTCCTACGAGCAGTACTTC
CDR3 protein: CASSVWRGSSYEQYF

J gene: TRBJ2-4
V gene: TRBV20-1
D gene: TRBD2
clone size: many
CDR3 DNA: TGCAGTGCTGGACTAGCGGGAGCCAAAAACATTCAGTACTTC
CDR3 protein: CSAGLAGAKNIQYF

J gene: TRBJ2-5
V gene: TRBV9
D gene: .
clone size: many
CDR3 DNA: TGTGCCAGCAGCGGTTTTCATGGACAGCAAGAGACCCAGTACTTC
CDR3 protein: CASSGFHGQQETQYF

J gene: TRBJ1-2
V gene: TRBV6-1
D gene: TRBD1
clone size: .
CDR3 DNA: TGTGCCAGCAGTGCAGGACAGGGCCAAGGCTACACCTTC
CDR3 protein: CASSAGQGQGYTF

J gene: TRBJ2-1
V gene: TRBV20-1
D gene: TRBD2
clone size: .
CDR3 DNA: TGCAGTGCTAGAGATCTAGCGGGAGGAAATGAGCAGTTCTTC
CDR3 protein: CSARDLAGGNEQFF

J gene: TRBJ1-2
V gene: TRBV4-2
D gene: TRBD1
clone size: many
CDR3 DNA: TGTGCCAGCAGCCCCGGGACAGGAAACTATGGCTACACCTTC
CDR3 protein: CASSPGTGNYGYTF

J gene: TRBJ2-7
V gene: TRBV20-1
D gene: TRBD2
clone size: .
CDR3 DNA: TGCAGTGCTCCGCGAGACAGCGGGAGATTTGAGCAGTACTTC
CDR3 protein: CSAPRDSGRFEQYF